The clone carrying this TCR beta chain came up a few times. The antigen remains undetermined. The second PCR ran roughly 7 to 11 cycles with a sample-barcoded 5' primer and J-beta primers. One entry per CDR3 protein results from TCRdb running MiXCR on the 5' RACE reads. The table includes about 1,500,000 distinct CDR3 sequences, under 30% detected once. The sample belongs to a study of blood T cells in healthy people across ages. Germline lookup yields CDR1 KGHDR and CDR2 SFDVKD. V lost 4 bases, J lost 2 bases, and 10 bases lay in between. CDR3 length: 14 residues. Study-wide results and caveats: Calculation of diversity from one million T cells yielded estimates considered to be underestimates. It was the long-lived donors that had more naive CD4+ cells and higher diversity than aged donors.

Material for sequencing was blood. The chain couples TRBV24-1 to TRBJ2-5, with D perhaps matching TRBD2 (5 bases). The origin of this receptor is a woman in her thirties in good health. The CDR3 here is CATSEGRAQETQYF. The CDR3 nucleotides are TGTGCCACCAGTGAGGGGAGAGCACAAGAGACCCAGTACTTC.